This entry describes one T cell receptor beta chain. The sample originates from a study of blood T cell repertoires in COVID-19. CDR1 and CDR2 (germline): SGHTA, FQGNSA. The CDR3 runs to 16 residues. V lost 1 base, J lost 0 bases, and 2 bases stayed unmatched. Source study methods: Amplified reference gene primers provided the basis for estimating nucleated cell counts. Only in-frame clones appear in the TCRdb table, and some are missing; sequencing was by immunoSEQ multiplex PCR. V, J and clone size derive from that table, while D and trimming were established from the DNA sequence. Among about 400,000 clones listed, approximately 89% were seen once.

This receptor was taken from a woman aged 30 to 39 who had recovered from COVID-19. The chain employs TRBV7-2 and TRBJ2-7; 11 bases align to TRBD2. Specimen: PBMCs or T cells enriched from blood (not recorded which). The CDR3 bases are TGTGCCAGCAGCTTAGAGACTAGCGGGGACTCCTACGAGCAGTACTTC. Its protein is CASSLETSGDSYEQYF.